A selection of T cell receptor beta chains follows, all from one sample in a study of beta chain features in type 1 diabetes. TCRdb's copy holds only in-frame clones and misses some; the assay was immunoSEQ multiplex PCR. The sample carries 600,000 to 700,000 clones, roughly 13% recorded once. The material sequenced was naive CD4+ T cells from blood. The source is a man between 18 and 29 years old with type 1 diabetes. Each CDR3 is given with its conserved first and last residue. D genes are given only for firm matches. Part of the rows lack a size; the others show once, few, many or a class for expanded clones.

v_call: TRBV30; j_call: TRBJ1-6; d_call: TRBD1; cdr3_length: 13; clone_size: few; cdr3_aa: CAWSVSTGGPLHF; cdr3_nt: TGTGCCTGGAGTGTATCGACAGGGGGACCCCTCCACTTT
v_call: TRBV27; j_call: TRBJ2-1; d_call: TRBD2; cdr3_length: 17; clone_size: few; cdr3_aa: CASSLPPLAGGYNEQFF; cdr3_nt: TGTGCCAGCAGTTTACCCCCACTAGCGGGGGGTTACAATGAGCAGTTCTTC
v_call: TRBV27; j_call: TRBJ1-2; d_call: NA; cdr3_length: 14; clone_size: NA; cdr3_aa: CASSLSAGFTGYTF; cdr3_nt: TGTGCCAGCAGTTTATCAGCGGGGTTCACTGGCTACACCTTC
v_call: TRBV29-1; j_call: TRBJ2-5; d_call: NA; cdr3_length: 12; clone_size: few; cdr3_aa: CSARYREETQYF; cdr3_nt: TGCAGCGCCCGGTACCGGGAGGAGACCCAGTACTTC
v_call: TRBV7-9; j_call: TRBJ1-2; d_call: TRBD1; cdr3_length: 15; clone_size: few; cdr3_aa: CASSSIRDRNYGYTF; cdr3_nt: TGTGCCAGCAGCTCGATCCGGGACAGGAACTATGGCTACACCTTC
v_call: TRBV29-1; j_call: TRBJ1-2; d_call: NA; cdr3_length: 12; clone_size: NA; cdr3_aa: CSVLSGGYGYTF; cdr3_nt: TGCAGCGTCCTATCCGGGGGATATGGCTACACCTTC
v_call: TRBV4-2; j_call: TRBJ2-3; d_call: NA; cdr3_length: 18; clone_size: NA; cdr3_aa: CASSQDVGTQRGTDTQYF; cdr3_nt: TGTGCCAGCAGCCAAGATGTAGGGACCCAAAGGGGCACAGATACGCAGTATTTT
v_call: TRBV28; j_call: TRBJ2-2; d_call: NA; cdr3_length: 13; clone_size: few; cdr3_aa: CASSLGGTGELFF; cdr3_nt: TGTGCCAGCAGTTTAGGGGGCACCGGGGAGCTGTTTTTT
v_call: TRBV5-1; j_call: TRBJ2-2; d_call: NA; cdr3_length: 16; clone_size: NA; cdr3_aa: CASSLTDVANTGELFF; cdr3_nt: TGCGCCAGCAGCTTAACGGACGTCGCGAACACCGGGGAGCTGTTTTTT
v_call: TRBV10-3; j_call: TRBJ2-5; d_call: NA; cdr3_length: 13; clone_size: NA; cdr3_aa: CAISESSVETQYF; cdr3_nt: TGTGCCATCAGTGAGTCGAGCGTGGAGACCCAGTACTTC
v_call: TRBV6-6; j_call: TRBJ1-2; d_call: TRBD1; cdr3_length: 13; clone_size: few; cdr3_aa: CASRQGQNYGYTF; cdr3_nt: TGTGCCAGCAGGCAGGGACAGAACTATGGCTACACCTTC
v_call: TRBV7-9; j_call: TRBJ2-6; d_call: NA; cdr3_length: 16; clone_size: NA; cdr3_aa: CASSLARGAGANVLTF; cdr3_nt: TGTGCCAGCAGCTTAGCTCGAGGCGCTGGGGCCAACGTCCTGACTTTC
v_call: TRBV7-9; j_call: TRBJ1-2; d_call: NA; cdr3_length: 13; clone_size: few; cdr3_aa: CASRPQAIYGYTF; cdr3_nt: TGTGCCAGCAGACCCCAAGCGATATATGGCTACACCTTC
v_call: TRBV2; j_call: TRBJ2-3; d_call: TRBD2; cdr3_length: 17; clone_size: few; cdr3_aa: CASSEALSGGRRDTQYF; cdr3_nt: TGTGCCAGCAGTGAAGCGCTGAGCGGGGGGCGCCGAGATACGCAGTATTTT
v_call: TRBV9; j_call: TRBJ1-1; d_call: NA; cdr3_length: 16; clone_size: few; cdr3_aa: CASSVMATPMNTEAFF; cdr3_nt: TGTGCCAGCAGCGTTATGGCGACACCCATGAACACTGAAGCTTTCTTT
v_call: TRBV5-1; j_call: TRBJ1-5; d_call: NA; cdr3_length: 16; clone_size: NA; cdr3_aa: CASSLSGAEGNQPQHF; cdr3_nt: TGCGCCAGCAGCCTGAGCGGGGCCGAAGGCAATCAGCCCCAGCATTTT